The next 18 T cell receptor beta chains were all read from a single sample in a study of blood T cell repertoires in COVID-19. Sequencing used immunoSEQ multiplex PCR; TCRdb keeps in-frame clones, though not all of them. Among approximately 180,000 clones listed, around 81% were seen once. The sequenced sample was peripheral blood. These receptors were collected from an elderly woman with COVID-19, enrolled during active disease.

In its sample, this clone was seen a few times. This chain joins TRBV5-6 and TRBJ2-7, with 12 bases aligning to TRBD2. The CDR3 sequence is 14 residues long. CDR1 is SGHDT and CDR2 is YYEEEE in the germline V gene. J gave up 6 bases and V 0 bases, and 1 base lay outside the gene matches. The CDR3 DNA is TGTGCCAGCAGCTTGGGACTAGCGGGGGTCGAGCAGTACTTC. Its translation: CASSLGLAGVEQYF. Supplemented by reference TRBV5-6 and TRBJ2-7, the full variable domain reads DAGVTQSPTHLIKTRGQQVTLRCSPKSGHDTVSWYQQALGQGPQFIFQYYEEEERQRGNFPDRFSGHQFPNYSSELNVNALLLGDSALYLCASSLGLAGVEQYFGPGTRLTVT.

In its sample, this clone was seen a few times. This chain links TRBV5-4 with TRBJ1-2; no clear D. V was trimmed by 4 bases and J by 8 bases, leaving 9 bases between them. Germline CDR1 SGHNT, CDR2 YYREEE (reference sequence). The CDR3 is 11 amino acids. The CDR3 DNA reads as TGTGCCAGCAGCACCCTACGGGGCTACACCTTC. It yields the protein CASSTLRGYTF.

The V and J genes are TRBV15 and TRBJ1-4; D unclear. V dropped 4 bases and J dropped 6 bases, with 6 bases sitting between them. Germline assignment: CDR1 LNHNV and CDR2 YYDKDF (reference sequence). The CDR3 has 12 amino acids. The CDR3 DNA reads TGTGCCACCAGCACCTTTTATGAAAAACTGTTTTTT. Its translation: CATSTFYEKLFF.

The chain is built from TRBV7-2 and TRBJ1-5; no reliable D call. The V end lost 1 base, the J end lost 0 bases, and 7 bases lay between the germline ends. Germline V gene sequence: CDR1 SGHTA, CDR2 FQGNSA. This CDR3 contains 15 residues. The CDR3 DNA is TGTGCCAGCAGCTTAGAAGCTTATAGCAATCAGCCCCAGCATTTT. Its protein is CASSLEAYSNQPQHF. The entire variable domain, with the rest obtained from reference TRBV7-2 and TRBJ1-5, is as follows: GAGVSQSPSNKVTEKGKDVELRCDPISGHTALYWYRQSLGQGLEFLIYFQGNSAPDKSGLPSDRFSAERTGGSVSTLTIQRTQQEDSAVYLCASSLEAYSNQPQHFGDGTRLSIL.

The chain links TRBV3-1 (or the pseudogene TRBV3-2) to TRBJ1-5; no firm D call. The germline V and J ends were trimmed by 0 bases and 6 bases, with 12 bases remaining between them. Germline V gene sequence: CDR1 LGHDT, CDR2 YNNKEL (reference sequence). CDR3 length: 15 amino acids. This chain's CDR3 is CASSQDVPGSQPQHF. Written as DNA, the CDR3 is TGTGCCAGCAGCCAAGATGTCCCAGGCAGTCAGCCCCAGCATTTT.

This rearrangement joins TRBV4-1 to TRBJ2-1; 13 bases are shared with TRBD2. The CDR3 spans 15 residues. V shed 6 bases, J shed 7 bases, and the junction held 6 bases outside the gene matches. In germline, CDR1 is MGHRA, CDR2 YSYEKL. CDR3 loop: CASSKLAGGPNEQFF. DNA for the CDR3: TGCGCCAGCAGTAAACTAGCGGGGGGGCCTAATGAGCAGTTCTTC.

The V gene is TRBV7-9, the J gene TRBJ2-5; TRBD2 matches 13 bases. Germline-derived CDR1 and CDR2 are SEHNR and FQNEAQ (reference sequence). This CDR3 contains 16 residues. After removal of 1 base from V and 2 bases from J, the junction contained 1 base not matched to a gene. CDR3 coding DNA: TGTGCCAGCAGCTTAGGACTAGCGGGGGGACAAGAGACCCAGTACTTC. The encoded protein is CASSLGLAGGQETQYF.

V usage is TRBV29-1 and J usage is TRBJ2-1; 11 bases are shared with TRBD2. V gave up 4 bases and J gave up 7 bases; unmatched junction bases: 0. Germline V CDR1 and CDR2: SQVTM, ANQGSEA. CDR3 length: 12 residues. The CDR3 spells CSVGTSGNEQFF. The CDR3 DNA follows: TGCAGCGTTGGGACTAGCGGGAATGAGCAGTTCTTC.

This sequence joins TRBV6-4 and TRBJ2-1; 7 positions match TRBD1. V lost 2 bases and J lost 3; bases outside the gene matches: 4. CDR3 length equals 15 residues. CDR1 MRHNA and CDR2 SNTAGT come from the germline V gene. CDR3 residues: CASSDRAGGYNEQFF. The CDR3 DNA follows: TGTGCCAGCAGTGACAGGGCAGGGGGCTACAATGAGCAGTTCTTC.

This chain's CDR3 is CASSDEDRGIEKLFF. The CDR3 region has the DNA TGTGCCAGCAGTGACGAAGACAGGGGTATCGAAAAACTGTTTTTT. The chain combines TRBV2 with TRBJ1-4, with TRBD1 matching over 8 bases. This CDR3 is built from 15 residues. CDR1 is SNHLY, CDR2 FYNNEI, per germline. V was pared by 3 bases and J by 8 bases, with 8 bases of the junction left unmatched.

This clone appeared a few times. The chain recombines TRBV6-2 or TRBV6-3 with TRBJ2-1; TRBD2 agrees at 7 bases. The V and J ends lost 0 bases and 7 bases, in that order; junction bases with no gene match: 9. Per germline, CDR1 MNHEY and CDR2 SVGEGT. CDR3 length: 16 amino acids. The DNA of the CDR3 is TGTGCCAGCAGTTACTCCGTTGGCGGGAGAAGGAATGAGCAGTTCTTC. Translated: CASSYSVGGRRNEQFF.

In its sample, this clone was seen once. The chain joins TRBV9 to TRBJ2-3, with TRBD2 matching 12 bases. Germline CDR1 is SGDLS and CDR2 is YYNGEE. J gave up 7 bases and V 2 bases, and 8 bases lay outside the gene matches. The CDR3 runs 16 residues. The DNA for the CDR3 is TGTGCCAGCAGCGTCGGATCTAGCGGGGGGGTTCATACGCAGTATTTT. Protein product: CASSVGSSGGVHTQYF.

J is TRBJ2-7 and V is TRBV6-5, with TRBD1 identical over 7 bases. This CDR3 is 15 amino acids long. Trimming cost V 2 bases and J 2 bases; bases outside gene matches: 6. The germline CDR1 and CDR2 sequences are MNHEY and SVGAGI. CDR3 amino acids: CASSYVRGSTYEQYF. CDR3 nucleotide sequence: TGTGCCAGCAGTTACGTCAGGGGGAGCACCTACGAGCAGTACTTC.

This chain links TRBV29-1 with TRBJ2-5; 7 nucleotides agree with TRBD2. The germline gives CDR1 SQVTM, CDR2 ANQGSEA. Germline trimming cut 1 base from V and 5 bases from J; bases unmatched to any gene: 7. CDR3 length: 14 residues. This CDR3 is CSVEVGGSLETQYF. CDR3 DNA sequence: TGCAGCGTTGAAGTAGGCGGGAGTTTGGAGACCCAGTACTTC.

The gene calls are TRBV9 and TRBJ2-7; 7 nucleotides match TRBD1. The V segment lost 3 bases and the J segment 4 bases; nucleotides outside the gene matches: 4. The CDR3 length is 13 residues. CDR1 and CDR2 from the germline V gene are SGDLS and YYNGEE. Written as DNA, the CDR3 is TGTGCCAGCAGCGGGACAGGTGATTACGAGCAGTACTTC. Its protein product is CASSGTGDYEQYF.

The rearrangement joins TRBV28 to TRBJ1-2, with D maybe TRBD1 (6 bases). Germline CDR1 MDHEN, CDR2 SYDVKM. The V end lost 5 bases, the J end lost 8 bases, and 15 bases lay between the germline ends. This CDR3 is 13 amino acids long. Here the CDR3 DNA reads TGTGCCAGCAGTGTGGGGGCACATGGAGGCTACACCTTC. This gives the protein CASSVGAHGGYTF.

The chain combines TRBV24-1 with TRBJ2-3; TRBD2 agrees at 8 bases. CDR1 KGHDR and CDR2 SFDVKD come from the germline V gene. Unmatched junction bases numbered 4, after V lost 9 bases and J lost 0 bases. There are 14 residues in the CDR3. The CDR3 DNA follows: TGTGCCACCTCTCGGGGGGGGAGCACAGATACGCAGTATTTT. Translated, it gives CATSRGGSTDTQYF.

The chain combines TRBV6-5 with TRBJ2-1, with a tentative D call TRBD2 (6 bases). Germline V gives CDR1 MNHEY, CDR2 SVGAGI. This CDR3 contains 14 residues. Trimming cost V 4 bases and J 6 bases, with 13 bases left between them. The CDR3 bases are TGTGCCAGCAGTTTAGGGGTGGGGGGCAATGAGCAGTTCTTC. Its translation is CASSLGVGGNEQFF.